This T cell receptor beta chain was captured by sequencing in a study of T-cell reconstitution after alpha-beta-depleted transplantation in children. In its sample, this clonotype was seen many times. Unique molecular identifiers were incorporated during preparation of the TCRbeta library. TCRdb reanalysed the PCR reads using MiXCR and keeps one entry per CDR3 protein. Among 250,000 to 300,000 distinct CDR3 sequences listed, roughly a tenth were seen once. This CDR3 contains 15 residues. V lost 5 bases and J lost 4; bases outside the gene matches: 6. This sample comprised PBMCs, obtained before TCRalphabeta/CD19-depleted stem cell transplant. This clonotype was sampled from a boy in the first two years of life with acute myeloid leukemia, due to receive a stem cell transplant. V and J are TRBV12-3 or TRBV12-4 and TRBJ2-2; TRBD1 matches 8 bases. CDR3 sequence: CASSTRDRFTGELFF. The CDR3 nucleotides read TGTGCCAGCAGTACCCGGGACAGGTTCACCGGGGAGCTGTTTTTT.